The 13 T cell receptor beta chains below come from one sample, sequenced in a study of T cell responses to AZD1222 COVID-19 vaccine. Sequencing used immunoSEQ multiplex PCR; TCRdb keeps in-frame clones, though not all of them. Of around 190,000 clones listed, under 95% are singletons. This sample comprised peripheral blood, obtained 28 days after the second AZD1222 dose. These receptors all stem from an adult who received the AZD1222 COVID-19 vaccine.

The chain links TRBV7-9 to TRBJ1-5; D is perhaps TRBD1 (5 bases). The germline gives CDR1 SEHNR, CDR2 FQNEAQ (reference sequence). Trimming removed 1 base from V and 4 bases from J, with 8 bases in between. There are 14 residues in the CDR3. CDR3: CASSLGGPNQPQHF. The CDR3 DNA reads as TGTGCCAGCAGCTTAGGGGGCCCTAATCAGCCCCAGCATTTT. The full variable domain, rest sourced from reference TRBV7-9 and TRBJ1-5, is DTGVSQNPRHKITKRGQNVTFRCDPISEHNRLYWYRQTLGQGPEFLTYFQNEAQLEKSRLLSDRFSAERPKGSFSTLEIQRTEQGDSAMYLCASSLGGPNQPQHFGDGTRLSIL.

The chain joins TRBV9 to TRBJ2-5; no clear D. Germline CDR1 reads SGDLS; CDR2 reads YYNGEE. The CDR3 is 11 residues long. V gave up 4 bases and J gave up 4 bases, with 5 bases separating them. CDR3 coding DNA: TGTGCCAGCAGCCCCGGAGAGACCCAGTACTTC. Encoded protein: CASSPGETQYF.

The CDR3 loop is CASSSLVGTQYF. The CDR3 nucleotides read TGTGCCAGCAGTTCCCTCGTCGGGACCCAGTACTTC. The V gene is TRBV12-3 or TRBV12-4, the J gene TRBJ2-5, with D unresolved. The CDR3 runs 12 residues. Deletions cut 4 bases from V and 7 bases from J, with 10 bases between.

This clone was seen once. The V call is TRBV12-3 or TRBV12-4, the J call TRBJ1-2; D remains unclear. CDR3 length: 13 amino acids. V was shortened by 3 bases and J by 8 bases, with 13 bases between the two germline ends. CDR3 loop: CASSLGRAGGYTF. The DNA of the CDR3 is TGTGCCAGCAGTTTGGGTAGGGCTGGAGGCTACACCTTC.

The CDR3 nucleotides read TGTGCCAGCAGCGACGGGACATTTAATTCACCCCTCCACTTT. Its translation: CASSDGTFNSPLHF. The rearrangement links TRBV2 to TRBJ1-6; possible D gene TRBD1, 6 bases. The CDR3 length is 14 residues. Deletions cut 6 bases from V and 6 bases from J, with 12 bases between. Germline V gene data show CDR1 as SNHLY and CDR2 as FYNNEI.

The chain uses TRBV5-1 and TRBJ1-1; tentatively, D is TRBD1 (5 bases). The ends were cut back, 0 bases at V and 6 bases at J, with 9 bases in the middle. The CDR3 loop spans 13 amino acids. CDR1 is SGHRS and CDR2 is YFSETQ in the germline V gene. The CDR3 DNA reads as TGCGCCAGCAGCTTGGCAGCGGGGCCTGAAGCTTTCTTT. It translates to CASSLAAGPEAFF. Full variable domain (outside the CDR3, taken from reference TRBV5-1 and TRBJ1-1): KAGVTQTPRYLIKTRGQQVTLSCSPISGHRSVSWYQQTPGQGLQFLFEYFSETQRNKGNFPGRFSGRQFSNSRSEMNVSTLELGDSALYLCASSLAAGPEAFFGQGTRLTVV.

The V and J genes are TRBV11-1 and TRBJ1-4; no clear D. The CDR3 length is 15 residues. The germline V gene encodes CDR1 SGHAT and CDR2 FQDESV (reference sequence). V was trimmed by 0 bases and J by 0 bases, leaving 5 bases between them. Here the CDR3 DNA reads TGTGCCAGCAGCTTAGCGACGGCAACTAATGAAAAACTGTTTTTT. Its protein is CASSLATATNEKLFF.

This chain uses TRBV11-3 with TRBJ1-2; 9 bases are a match to TRBD1. CDR1 is SGHNT, CDR2 YENEEA, per germline. J lost 7 bases, V lost 5 bases, and 8 bases had no gene match. This CDR3 comprises 14 residues. This CDR3 is CASSLGQGLGGYTF. The CDR3 bases are TGTGCCAGCAGCCTCGGACAGGGGCTCGGTGGCTACACCTTC.

The chain couples TRBV27 to TRBJ2-1; the D call may be TRBD1 or TRBD2 (6 bases each). The germline CDR1 and CDR2 sequences are MNHEY and SMNVEV (reference sequence). Between the trimmed V and J ends, which lost 3 bases and 8 bases, there was a span of 14 bases. The CDR3 runs 14 residues. CDR3 region: CASSFRARGDEQFF. DNA for the CDR3: TGTGCCAGCAGTTTTAGGGCTAGGGGGGATGAGCAGTTCTTC.

The rearrangement joins TRBV4-3 to TRBJ2-1; a possible D gene is TRBD2 (6 bases). V shed 1 base and J shed 6 bases, with 13 bases lying between them. The CDR3 loop spans 15 amino acids. In germline, CDR1 is LGHNA, CDR2 YSLEER. Here the CDR3 reads CASSQVWDSGNEQFF. DNA for the CDR3: TGCGCCAGCAGCCAAGTCTGGGACTCGGGCAATGAGCAGTTCTTC.

The V and J genes are TRBV2 and TRBJ2-5; 7 bases align to TRBD2. Trimming at V came to 5 bases and at J to 7 bases, leaving 13 bases not matched to a gene. Per the germline V gene, CDR1 is SNHLY and CDR2 is FYNNEI. This CDR3 has 15 amino acids. DNA for the CDR3: TGTGCCAGCAGTCCCCGAACCGCGGGAGTCATGACCCAGTACTTC. Protein: CASSPRTAGVMTQYF. The full variable domain, its missing parts supplied by reference TRBV2 and TRBJ2-5, is EPEVTQTPSHQVTQMGQEVILRCVPISNHLYFYWYRQILGQKVEFLVSFYNNEISEKSEIFDDQFSVERPDGSNFTLKIRSTKLEDSAMYFCASSPRTAGVMTQYFGPGTRLLVL.

The chain is built from TRBV10-3 and TRBJ2-5; 9 bases line up with TRBD2. CDR1 is ENHRY and CDR2 is SYGVKD in the germline V gene. The V gene end was trimmed by 0 bases and the J gene end by 1 base; junction bases not matched to a gene: 3. This CDR3 is 16 amino acids long. CDR3 DNA sequence: TGTGCCATCAGTGAGTCGGGTAGCGGGGGCCAAGAGACCCAGTACTTC. Translating gives CAISESGSGGQETQYF.

The chain joins TRBV28 to TRBJ1-1, with unresolved D. Germline V gives CDR1 MDHEN, CDR2 SYDVKM. CDR3 length: 13 amino acids. Trimming shortened V by 11 bases and J by 0 bases, and 13 bases separated the two germline ends. This CDR3 is CAANQAVNTEAFF. The CDR3 nucleotides read TGTGCCGCAAATCAGGCGGTGAACACTGAAGCTTTCTTT.